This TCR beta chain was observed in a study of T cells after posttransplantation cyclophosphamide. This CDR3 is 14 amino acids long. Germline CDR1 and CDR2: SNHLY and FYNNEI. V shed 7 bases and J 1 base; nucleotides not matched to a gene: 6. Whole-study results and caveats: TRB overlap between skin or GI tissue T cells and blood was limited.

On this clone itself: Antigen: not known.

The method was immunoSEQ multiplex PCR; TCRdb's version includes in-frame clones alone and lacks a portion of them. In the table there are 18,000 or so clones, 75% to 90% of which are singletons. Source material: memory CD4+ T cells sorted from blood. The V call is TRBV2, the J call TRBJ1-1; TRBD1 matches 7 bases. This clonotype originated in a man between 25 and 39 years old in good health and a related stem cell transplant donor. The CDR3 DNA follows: TGTGCCAGCACCTCGGGACAGAGGAACACTGAAGCTTTCTTT. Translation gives CASTSGQRNTEAFF.